This TCR beta chain is from a study of blood T cells in healthy people across ages (dated by TCRdb to between 2015 and 2016). A note on the overall study: Template switching captured roughly one uniquely barcoded TCR beta cDNA molecule per two T cells in model experiments. To avoid experimental bias, donors of different ages were spread randomly across the sequencing lanes. Age-related changes in TCR beta repertoire diversity were measured in the study by deep sequencing normalized with unique cDNA molecular identifiers. Donors were grouped into four age groups: young (average approximately 15 years), middle-aged (approximately 41), aged (around 60) and long-lived (roughly 80). Using the same blood draw, the study looked at two additional independent replicas of 1 million unique cDNA reads for two donors, one aged 18 to 30 and the other aged 80 or older. The full study reports these points: As age increased, observed TCR beta diversity per million T cells dropped in a roughly linear way, and a significant reduction was already evident by age 40. Total diversity estimates from one million sequenced T cells were considered lower bounds and underestimates. Because donor CMV infection status was unknown, age-related changes in expanded clonotypes were potentially confounded. Bulk unsorted PBMC profiling prevented conclusive comparison of naive and antigen-experienced compartments. Compared with the aged group, the long-lived group had more naive CD4+ T cells, fewer expanded clones and increased TCR diversity, suggesting age selection. The percentage of naive T cells measured by flow cytometry correlated strongly with observed TCR beta diversity.

Concerning this clonotype: What this receptor recognizes is not known. No per-base quality is available; no much larger clone lies one base away.

The library was obtained by 5' RACE. The instrument was an Illumina HiSeq 2500. A second PCR of roughly 7 to 11 cycles was performed with a sample-barcoded 5' primer and a J-beta primer mix. A template-switch 5' adaptor carrying 12 random nucleotides introduced a unique molecular identifier onto each TCR beta cDNA molecule. Each sample yielded at least 3 million CDR3-containing paired-end reads. First-strand cDNA was synthesized from all RNA with the Mint cDNA synthesis kit, primed by a TRBC-specific oligonucleotide. Following uracil-DNA glycosylase treatment, a first 18-cycle PCR with universal primers M1SS and BC2_uni_R was performed on all cDNA. The paper's data handling went like this. Normalization of each sample was performed by random selection of 1 million high-quality reads, each carrying a distinct molecular identifier. Reads sharing molecular identifiers were discarded rather than binned into consensus sequences. MiTCR, set to a Q25 quality threshold and the strictest error-elimination algorithm, was used for CDR3 identification, clonotype clustering and error correction. A nonparametric unseen species model using Euler transformation provided a lower-bound estimate of total TCR beta diversity. Using fastp trimming at Q25 and MiXCR clonotype assembly, TCRdb reanalyzed the public sequencing data and kept in-frame beta chains. Identical CDR3 proteins give one entry, which carries the most common genes and DNA. The V and J calls follow TCRdb's processing rather than the paper's. For this sample the table gives about 1.6 million distinct CDR3 sequences, of which approximately 32% were detected only once. Clones ranked in the top ten supply around 11% of the sample.

CDR3 length: 13 amino acids, cysteine to phenylalanine. Left in the record is the CDR3 DNA by itself, 39 bases read in frame from the first base. As encoded in the germline V gene, CDR1 is ENHRY while CDR2 is SYGVKD. V is trimmed back by 7 bases and J by 7 bases, and the junction contains 5 bases that no gene match accounts for. Donors were 39 systemically healthy Caucasian individuals from Russia aged roughly 6 to 100 years. Roughly 10 milliliters of peripheral blood were collected from each donor into EDTA-treated Vacutainer tubes. Ficoll-Paque density-gradient centrifugation was used to isolate PBMCs, with at least 7 million per sample. Total RNA was extracted from PBMCs with Trizol reagent, with at least 5.5 micrograms obtained per sample. The percentages of naive CD45RAhigh/CD27high T cells were determined by flow cytometry on a PBMC aliquot from every donor.

This TCR derives from a woman in her 30s in good health. The chain is made from TRBV10-3 and TRBJ2-1; TRBD1 aligns with 9 central bases. The specimen sequenced was blood. The DNA reads TGTGCCATCATGACAGGGGGTATGAATGAGCAGTTCTTC. It specifies CAIMTGGMNEQFF.